This is a list of T cell receptor beta chains from one sample in a study of beta chain features in type 1 diabetes. Libraries were prepared by immunoSEQ multiplex PCR; TCRdb keeps only in-frame clonotypes and omits some of them. This table holds about 410,000 clones, approximately 15% found once. Sequencing was performed on naive CD4+ T cells from blood. These TCRs come from a man aged 30-40 years in good health. Both conserved end residues are part of each CDR3. The order of the fields is V gene, D gene, CDR3 protein. A D gene is named only where the DNA matches it firmly.

>TRBV4-1|TRBD2
CASSQDVRLAGDTQYF
>TRBV5-1|NA
CASSREGNEQYF
>TRBV13|TRBD1
CASSLPLGDRGWNEQFF
>TRBV4-3|TRBD2
CASSQERGGSTQYF
>TRBV2|NA
CAADFHSGNTIYF
>TRBV5-1|NA
CASRAAGSYNEQFF
>TRBV27|NA
CASSLLRGHNEQFF
>TRBV5-6|NA
CASSFTGTYNEQFF
>TRBV18|TRBD1
CASSLDRGNQPQHF
>TRBV29-1|NA
CSVGRGYNEQFF
>TRBV7-9|NA
CASSKDLGTDYGYTF
>TRBV9|NA
CASSVAGPLSEQFF
>TRBV4-3|NA
CASSNRGPTDTQYF
>TRBV7-8|NA
CASSLDREATEAFF
>TRBV13|NA
CASSFGLRAQPQHF
>TRBV10-3|NA
CAISGSGRDSTDTQYF
>TRBV2|NA
CASSLGLFQETQYF
>TRBV7-9|TRBD1
CASSSGQGFSVTF
>TRBV5-1|NA
CASSLAGVRGNEQFF
>TRBV25-1|TRBD1
CASSEWTGPYGYTF
>TRBV6-4|NA
CASSDSAPPNTGELFF
>TRBV7-2|TRBD2
CASSLAGTSGETQYF
>TRBV4-3|TRBD2
CASSQEWTSGGEETQYF
>TRBV6-6|NA
CASQWARGNYGYTF
>TRBV7-9|TRBD2
CASSLGEAGYNEQFF
>TRBV5-1|NA
CASSLDSGYGYTF
>TRBV5-6|NA
CASSSPGGVFEFF
>TRBV6-5|NA
CASKREASHEQYF
>TRBV29-1|NA
CSVASGLEAFF